Shown below are 3 T cell receptor beta chains from a single sample sequenced in a study of OX40 agonist ivuxolimab in advanced cancers. Profiling relied on immunoSEQ multiplex PCR, and the TCRdb table lists in-frame clones only, not all of them. Here the sample spans roughly 55,000 clones, approximately 83% being singletons. This material consisted of CD4+ or CD8+ T cells sorted from blood, taken in a trial of the OX40 agonist ivuxolimab. Receptor source: an adult with an advanced solid tumor such as melanoma, head and neck, liver or kidney cancer.

V gene TRBV11-2 combines with J gene TRBJ2-4, with D perhaps matching TRBD1 (5 bases). This CDR3 region has 15 residues. CDR1 is SGHAT and CDR2 is FQNNGV in the germline V gene. Trimming cost V 3 bases and J 3 bases, with 12 bases left between them. The DNA of the CDR3 is TGTGCCAGCAGCTTGGGGCCCGCTAACAAAAACATTCAGTACTTC. Protein sequence: CASSLGPANKNIQYF.

The chain employs TRBV6-5 and TRBJ1-2; 7 bases line up with TRBD1. The CDR3 is 14 residues long. Per the germline V gene, CDR1 is MNHEY and CDR2 is SVGAGI. Trimming cost V 6 bases and J 4 bases; bases outside gene matches: 8. CDR3 sequence (DNA): TGTGCCAGCAGCCCGACAGGGCCGACCTATGGCTACACCTTC. The encoded protein is CASSPTGPTYGYTF.

The J gene is TRBJ2-7, the V gene TRBV2; TRBD1 is a possible D gene (6 bases). V was pared by 6 bases and J by 0 bases, with 12 bases between. Germline loops: CDR1 SNHLY, CDR2 FYNNEI. The CDR3 totals 14 residues. In DNA form, the CDR3 reads TGTGCCAGCAGCGGACAGCTTAGCTCCTACGAGCAGTACTTC. Amino acid sequence: CASSGQLSSYEQYF.